Listed here are 15 T cell receptor beta chains from one sample, sequenced in a study of blood T cell repertoires in COVID-19. Only in-frame clones appear in the TCRdb table, and some are missing; sequencing was by immunoSEQ multiplex PCR. Here the sample spans about 140,000 clones, approximately 80% being singletons. Sequencing input: peripheral blood. Receptor source: a woman aged 80 or older in a cohort sampled during active or convalescent COVID-19.

The V call is TRBV20-1, the J call TRBJ2-2; D is perhaps TRBD2 (6 bases). V was shortened by 3 bases and J by 1 base, with 9 bases between the two germline ends. The germline V gene encodes CDR1 DFQATT and CDR2 SNEGSKA (reference sequence). This CDR3 contains 14 residues. This CDR3 reads CSASPRGNTGELFF. The DNA for the CDR3 is TGCAGTGCTAGTCCGCGGGGGAACACCGGGGAGCTGTTTTTT.

This clone was seen only a few times. V usage is TRBV5-6 and J usage is TRBJ2-1; D ambiguous. The CDR3 runs 12 residues. CDR1 and CDR2 from the germline V gene are SGHDT and YYEEEE. The V gene lost 0 bases and the J gene lost 5 bases, with 3 bases spanning the gap. The CDR3 reads CASSLVDNEQFF. The CDR3 DNA sequence: TGTGCCAGCAGCTTGGTAGACAATGAGCAGTTCTTC. The variable domain in full, completed from reference TRBV5-6 and TRBJ2-1, reads DAGVTQSPTHLIKTRGQQVTLRCSPKSGHDTVSWYQQALGQGPQFIFQYYEEEERQRGNFPDRFSGHQFPNYSSELNVNALLLGDSALYLCASSLVDNEQFFGPGTRLTVL.

This clone appeared once. The chain uses TRBV4-2 and TRBJ2-1, with a weak D call TRBD2 (5 bases). This CDR3 is 12 amino acids long. The germline V gene has CDR1 LGHNA and CDR2 YNFKEQ. The ends were cut back, 2 bases at V and 13 bases at J, with 12 bases in the middle. The CDR3 sequence: CASSQQPGNQFF. As DNA, the CDR3 is TGTGCCAGCAGCCAACAGCCGGGGAATCAGTTCTTC.

CDR3: CASSPAGQSLYEQYF. The CDR3 nucleotides are TGTGCCAGCAGCCCCGCTGGGCAGAGCCTCTACGAGCAGTACTTC. This rearrangement joins TRBV9 to TRBJ2-7; the D is unclear. V was pared by 4 bases and J by 3 bases, with 17 bases between. There are 15 residues in the CDR3. The germline gives CDR1 SGDLS, CDR2 YYNGEE.

The chain carries TRBV18 and TRBJ1-4; D may be TRBD1 (5 bases). V was clipped by 2 bases and J by 8 bases, with 18 bases between them. Germline assignment: CDR1 KGHSH and CDR2 LQKENI. The CDR3 covers 16 residues. The CDR3 sequence: CASSPAARTPKEKLFF. In nucleotides, the CDR3 is TGTGCCAGCTCACCAGCAGCGAGGACACCCAAGGAAAAACTGTTTTTT.

V and J are TRBV9 and TRBJ1-6; 9 bases agree with TRBD1. The J segment lost 1 base and the V segment lost 3 bases, leaving 8 bases of the junction unmatched. The V gene's germline CDR1 is SGDLS and CDR2 YYNGEE. This CDR3 region has 18 residues. In nucleotides, the CDR3 is TGTGCCAGCAGCGCCGGACAGGGGATTGGGTCCTATAATTCACCCCTCCACTTT. Translating it yields CASSAGQGIGSYNSPLHF.

The chain uses TRBV19 and TRBJ2-1; 7 bases are a match to TRBD1. With V trimmed by 10 bases and J by 9 bases, 12 bases remained unmatched. There are 13 residues in the CDR3. Germline CDR1 is LNHDA and CDR2 is SQIVND (reference sequence). The CDR3 DNA reads as TGTGCCACTACACTCAACAGGGGCGGTGAGCAGTTCTTC. It encodes CATTLNRGGEQFF.

This chain connects TRBV19 to TRBJ2-5, with 7 bases aligning to TRBD2. This CDR3 is built from 15 residues. Germline V gene data show CDR1 as LNHDA and CDR2 as SQIVND (reference sequence). V was pared by 5 bases and J by 1 base, with 7 bases of the junction left unmatched. The CDR3: CASSSTWTSQETQYF. The CDR3 region has the DNA TGTGCCAGTAGTTCAACCTGGACTAGCCAAGAGACCCAGTACTTC.

This clone was counted a few times. The V call is TRBV4-2, the J call TRBJ1-6; TRBD1 matches at 7 bases. Germline V gives CDR1 LGHNA, CDR2 YNFKEQ. The V segment lost 4 bases and the J segment 7 bases; nucleotides outside the gene matches: 7. This CDR3 region has 15 residues. The DNA for the CDR3 is TGTGCCAGCAGCCTGCCGGGACAGCTAAATTCACCCCTCCACTTT. Protein: CASSLPGQLNSPLHF.

This clone appeared a single time. The chain has TRBV7-2 and TRBJ2-3; 16 nucleotides agree with TRBD2. With 5 bases clipped from V and 3 bases from J, the junction kept 11 bases outside the gene matches. There are 19 residues in the CDR3. Germline assignment: CDR1 SGHTA and CDR2 FQGNSA. CDR3 in DNA: TGTGCCAGCAGCGACCCTCCGGGACTAGCGGGGGGGCGAACAGATACGCAGTATTTT. It specifies CASSDPPGLAGGRTDTQYF.

The chain combines TRBV20-1 with TRBJ1-4; TRBD1 agrees at 7 bases. CDR1 and CDR2 from the germline V gene are DFQATT and SNEGSKA (reference sequence). CDR3 size: 11 residues. V was clipped by 4 bases and J by 7 bases; unmatched bases: 0. In DNA form, the CDR3 reads TGCAGTGCTAAGGGGGCTGAAAAACTGTTTTTT. This sequence encodes CSAKGAEKLFF.

This chain joins TRBV7-3 and TRBJ2-3, with 8 bases fitting TRBD2. With 3 bases clipped from V and 6 bases from J, the junction kept 11 bases outside the gene matches. Germline CDR1 SGHTA, CDR2 FQGTGA. The CDR3 sequence is 16 residues long. CDR3 sequence reads: CASSLTGGQAFDTQYF. Written as DNA, the CDR3 is TGTGCCAGCAGCTTGACGGGGGGGCAGGCTTTTGATACGCAGTATTTT.

This chain joins TRBV30 and TRBJ2-7, with D possibly matching TRBD1 (5 bases). This CDR3 has 12 amino acids. Between the trimmed V and J ends, which lost 5 bases and 2 bases, there was a span of 10 bases. The germline gives CDR1 GTSNPN, CDR2 SVGIG (reference sequence). In DNA form, the CDR3 reads TGTGCCTGGGACAGACCCACCTACGAGCAGTACTTC. This codes for CAWDRPTYEQYF.

The chain is built from TRBV7-2 and TRBJ2-3, with a possible D match to TRBD2 (6 bases). Per germline, CDR1 SGHTA and CDR2 FQGNSA. The V end was cut by 4 bases, the J end by 5 bases, with 16 bases between. The CDR3 has 15 residues. Written as DNA, the CDR3 is TGTGCCAGCAGCTCACCCCCCCGGGGGAAAGATACGCAGTATTTT. Amino acid sequence: CASSSPPRGKDTQYF.

J is TRBJ2-3 and V is TRBV5-1, with TRBD2 matching over 8 bases. The CDR3 length is 15 residues. Unmatched junction bases numbered 7, after V lost 4 bases and J lost 3 bases. CDR1 is SGHRS, CDR2 YFSETQ, per germline. CDR3 amino acids: CASSTRVAGTDTQYF. The CDR3 region has the DNA TGCGCCAGCAGCACCCGGGTAGCGGGGACAGATACGCAGTATTTT.